A selection of T cell receptor beta chains follows, all from one sample in a study of shared clonotypes between healthy human individuals. Some clones are missing from TCRdb's copy, which holds only in-frame ones; the method was immunoSEQ multiplex PCR. The repertoire holds about 1 million clones, with about 77% as singletons. Sequencing was performed on memory CD4+ T cells sorted from blood. These receptors were taken from a man between 18 and 29 years old in good health. Both conserved end residues are part of each CDR3.

j_call v_call cdr3_aa
TRBJ2-7 TRBV4-3 CASSQVWGRASYEQYF
TRBJ2-5 TRBV19 CASSRPGDETQYF
TRBJ1-1 TRBV10-3 CAIGRGGRTEAFF
TRBJ1-2 TRBV5-4 CASSWAGGGSYGYTF
TRBJ2-5 TRBV19 CASSKLRASGQETQYF
TRBJ2-1 TRBV4-1 CASSRGLAASYNEQFF
TRBJ1-6 TRBV6-1 CASSESGTDNSPLHF
TRBJ1-1 TRBV15 CATSRGWGEAFF
TRBJ2-1 TRBV11-2 CASSLVASGGASGEQFF
TRBJ2-3 TRBV18 CASSSGGLLTDTQYF
TRBJ1-5 TRBV30 CAWTVDSNQPQHF
TRBJ2-1 TRBV25-1 CASSDPSGGIGEQFF
TRBJ2-2 TRBV9 CASSPPPEANTGELFF
TRBJ2-3 TRBV6-5 CASSYSIDRSADTQYF
TRBJ2-5 TRBV7-2 CASSPRPQGNQETQYF
TRBJ1-6 TRBV19 CASSKTSTGDGSPLHF
TRBJ2-3 TRBV4-2 CASSQDRRRDEHTSTDTQYF
TRBJ1-5 TRBV7-2 CASSLWGLGIQPQHF